This note documents a single TCR beta chain sequence. This sample was included in a study of control samples from healthy donors and cancer patients. Clones were sequenced by immunoSEQ multiplex PCR, and TCRdb holds only the in-frame ones, with some missing. The sample lists around 130,000 clones, 89% occurring once. The CDR3 loop spans 14 amino acids. The V gene end was trimmed by 7 bases and the J gene end by 5 bases; junction bases not matched to a gene: 8. Per germline, CDR1 LNHDA and CDR2 SQIVND (reference sequence). Sequenced material: blood. V gene TRBV19 combines with J gene TRBJ2-3; 8 bases line up with TRBD1. The sequence came from a man in his fifties or sixties in good health. CDR3 protein: CASTRGPTLDTQYF. CDR3 DNA: TGTGCCAGTACCAGGGGGCCCACCCTAGATACGCAGTATTTT.